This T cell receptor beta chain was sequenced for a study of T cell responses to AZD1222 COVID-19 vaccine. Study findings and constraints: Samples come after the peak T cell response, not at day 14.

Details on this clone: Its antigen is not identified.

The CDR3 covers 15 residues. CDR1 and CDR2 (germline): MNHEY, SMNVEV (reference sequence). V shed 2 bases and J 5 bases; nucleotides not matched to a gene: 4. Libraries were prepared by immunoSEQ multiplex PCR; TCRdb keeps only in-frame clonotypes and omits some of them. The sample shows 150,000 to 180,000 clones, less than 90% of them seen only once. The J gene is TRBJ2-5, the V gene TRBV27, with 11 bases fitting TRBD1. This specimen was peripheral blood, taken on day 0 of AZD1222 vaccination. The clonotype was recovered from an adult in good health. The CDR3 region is CASSLGQGARETQYF. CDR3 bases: TGTGCCAGCAGTTTAGGACAGGGGGCGCGGGAGACCCAGTACTTC.